This is a list of T cell receptor beta chains from one sample in a study of cytomegalovirus exposure and HLA in healthy donors. Some clones are missing from TCRdb's copy, which holds only in-frame ones; the method was immunoSEQ multiplex PCR. Here the sample spans around 100,000 clones, 50% to 65% being singletons. Input material: PBMCs. The receptors originated from a man aged 25-45 years in good health and CMV-seropositive. Both conserved end residues are part of each CDR3. Each record gives: J gene, V gene, D gene, clone size, CDR3 protein, CDR3 DNA. D genes are given only for firm matches. Size values are once, few and many counts, or a class for expanded clones, and some rows have none.

j_gene: TRBJ1-2
v_gene: TRBV10-3
d_gene: -
abundance: -
CDR3aa: CAISEPGGLGYTF
CDR3nt: TGTGCCATCAGTGAGCCCGGGGGTTTGGGCTACACCTTC

j_gene: TRBJ1-4
v_gene: TRBV14
d_gene: -
abundance: -
CDR3aa: CASSQDRTAVVEKLFF
CDR3nt: TGTGCCAGCAGCCAAGACCGAACGGCGGTTGTTGAAAAACTGTTTTTT

j_gene: TRBJ1-6
v_gene: TRBV7-2
d_gene: TRBD1
abundance: few
CDR3aa: CASSPTGGDSPLHF
CDR3nt: TGTGCCAGCAGCCCGACAGGGGGCGATTCACCCCTCCACTTT

j_gene: TRBJ1-2
v_gene: TRBV6-1
d_gene: -
abundance: -
CDR3aa: CASSVRDWGYYGYTF
CDR3nt: TGTGCCAGCAGTGTCCGGGACTGGGGATACTATGGCTACACCTTC

j_gene: TRBJ2-3
v_gene: TRBV7-2
d_gene: TRBD2
abundance: few
CDR3aa: CASSLSGLAGGDTQYF
CDR3nt: TGTGCCAGCAGCTTAAGTGGACTAGCGGGGGGAGATACGCAGTATTTT

j_gene: TRBJ2-2
v_gene: TRBV7-9
d_gene: -
abundance: -
CDR3aa: CASSFAGELFF
CDR3nt: TGTGCCAGCAGCTTCGCCGGGGAGCTGTTTTTT

j_gene: TRBJ1-5
v_gene: TRBV27
d_gene: -
abundance: -
CDR3aa: CASSLGGISNQPQHF
CDR3nt: TGTGCCAGCAGTTTGGGAGGGATAAGCAATCAGCCCCAGCATTTT

j_gene: TRBJ1-2
v_gene: TRBV6-5
d_gene: -
abundance: once
CDR3aa: CASSAPGGGEYGYTF
CDR3nt: TGTGCCAGCAGTGCCCCGGGGGGGGGAGAGTATGGCTACACCTTC

j_gene: TRBJ2-7
v_gene: TRBV5-8
d_gene: -
abundance: -
CDR3aa: CASSGGTVRYEQYF
CDR3nt: TGTGCCAGCAGCGGGGGGACAGTCCGCTACGAGCAGTACTTC

j_gene: TRBJ1-5
v_gene: TRBV7-8
d_gene: -
abundance: -
CDR3aa: CASSPWGEGESNQPQHF
CDR3nt: TGTGCCAGCAGCCCATGGGGGGAGGGGGAGAGCAATCAGCCCCAGCATTTT

j_gene: TRBJ1-5
v_gene: TRBV30
d_gene: -
abundance: -
CDR3aa: CAVRSQHSNQPQHF
CDR3nt: TGTGCTGTTCGGAGTCAGCATAGCAATCAGCCCCAGCATTTT

j_gene: TRBJ1-2
v_gene: TRBV6-5
d_gene: TRBD1
abundance: -
CDR3aa: CASSFWTGGTHGYTF
CDR3nt: TGTGCCAGCAGTTTTTGGACAGGGGGCACCCATGGCTACACCTTC

j_gene: TRBJ2-5
v_gene: TRBV19
d_gene: -
abundance: -
CDR3aa: CASSPRGPQETQYF
CDR3nt: TGTGCCAGTAGTCCCAGGGGCCCCCAAGAGACCCAGTACTTC

j_gene: TRBJ1-6
v_gene: TRBV7-2
d_gene: -
abundance: -
CDR3aa: CASSTNAGESLHF
CDR3nt: TGTGCCAGCAGCACCAACGCGGGAGAGTCCCTCCACTTT

j_gene: TRBJ2-3
v_gene: TRBV9
d_gene: -
abundance: once
CDR3aa: CASSVTGYTDTQYF
CDR3nt: TGTGCCAGCAGCGTTACAGGGTACACAGATACGCAGTATTTT

j_gene: TRBJ1-5
v_gene: TRBV7-2
d_gene: -
abundance: few
CDR3aa: CASSLNAWRNGQPQHF
CDR3nt: TGTGCCAGCAGCTTAAACGCGTGGCGGAATGGTCAGCCCCAGCATTTT

j_gene: TRBJ1-4
v_gene: TRBV7-9
d_gene: -
abundance: -
CDR3aa: CASSSDRTNEKLFF
CDR3nt: TGTGCCAGCAGCTCCGACAGGACTAATGAAAAACTGTTTTTT

j_gene: TRBJ1-1
v_gene: TRBV19
d_gene: -
abundance: once
CDR3aa: CASSIDHSTEAFF
CDR3nt: TGTGCCAGTAGTATAGATCACAGCACTGAAGCTTTCTTT

j_gene: TRBJ1-2
v_gene: TRBV11-3
d_gene: -
abundance: -
CDR3aa: CASPARNYGYTF
CDR3nt: TGTGCTTCCCCCGCCAGAAATTATGGCTACACCTTC

j_gene: TRBJ2-1
v_gene: TRBV27
d_gene: TRBD2
abundance: -
CDR3aa: CASSFSGGANDEQFF
CDR3nt: TGTGCCAGCAGTTTTAGCGGGGGGGCCAACGATGAGCAGTTCTTC

j_gene: TRBJ1-1
v_gene: TRBV9
d_gene: -
abundance: -
CDR3aa: CASSVASAGSTEAFF
CDR3nt: TGTGCCAGCAGCGTAGCTTCGGCGGGCTCCACTGAAGCTTTCTTT

j_gene: TRBJ1-4
v_gene: TRBV7-2
d_gene: -
abundance: -
CDR3aa: CASRRGQDEKLFF
CDR3nt: TGTGCCAGCAGGCGTGGGCAGGATGAAAAACTGTTTTTT

j_gene: TRBJ1-1
v_gene: TRBV6-8
d_gene: -
abundance: -
CDR3aa: CATTVREAFF
CDR3nt: TGTGCCACCACAGTCCGGGAAGCTTTCTTT

j_gene: TRBJ2-1
v_gene: TRBV6-6
d_gene: TRBD2
abundance: -
CDR3aa: CATKLAEGSYNEQFF
CDR3nt: TGTGCCACCAAACTAGCGGAGGGCTCCTACAATGAGCAGTTCTTC

j_gene: TRBJ2-5
v_gene: TRBV18
d_gene: -
abundance: few
CDR3aa: CASSLRETQYF
CDR3nt: TGTGCCAGCTCACTCCGAGAGACCCAGTACTTC

j_gene: TRBJ2-7
v_gene: TRBV28
d_gene: TRBD1
abundance: -
CDR3aa: CASGPGQGYEQYF
CDR3nt: TGTGCCAGCGGGCCGGGACAGGGTTACGAGCAGTACTTC

j_gene: TRBJ2-7
v_gene: TRBV7-2
d_gene: -
abundance: -
CDR3aa: CASSLGGQEVDNRYF
CDR3nt: TGTGCCAGCAGCTTAGGGGGGCAAGAAGTCGATAATCGGTACTTC

j_gene: TRBJ2-7
v_gene: TRBV6-5
d_gene: -
abundance: -
CDR3aa: CASSGSGAHYEQYF
CDR3nt: TGTGCCAGCAGTGGTTCAGGGGCCCACTACGAGCAGTACTTC

j_gene: TRBJ1-1
v_gene: TRBV5-5
d_gene: -
abundance: -
CDR3aa: CASSWTVNTEAFF
CDR3nt: TGTGCCAGCAGCTGGACAGTCAACACTGAAGCTTTCTTT

j_gene: TRBJ2-1
v_gene: TRBV4-1
d_gene: -
abundance: -
CDR3aa: CASSPMKFQPGGGSYNEQFF
CDR3nt: TGCGCCAGCAGCCCTATGAAGTTCCAACCGGGGGGCGGCTCCTACAATGAGCAGTTCTTC

j_gene: TRBJ2-7
v_gene: TRBV5-4
d_gene: -
abundance: -
CDR3aa: CASSLDHGEQYF
CDR3nt: TGTGCCAGCAGCTTGGACCACGGCGAGCAGTACTTC

j_gene: TRBJ2-5
v_gene: TRBV7-6
d_gene: TRBD1
abundance: -
CDR3aa: CASSSGQRETQYF
CDR3nt: TGTGCCAGCAGCTCGGGACAGCGGGAGACCCAGTACTTC

j_gene: TRBJ2-7
v_gene: TRBV2
d_gene: TRBD2
abundance: -
CDR3aa: CASSRLAYEQYF
CDR3nt: TGTGCCAGCAGTCGACTAGCTTACGAGCAGTACTTC

j_gene: TRBJ2-1
v_gene: TRBV11-2
d_gene: TRBD2
abundance: -
CDR3aa: CASSLGLAGGFGYNEQFF
CDR3nt: TGTGCCAGCAGCTTAGGACTAGCGGGGGGGTTCGGCTACAATGAGCAGTTCTTC

j_gene: TRBJ2-1
v_gene: TRBV5-1
d_gene: TRBD2
abundance: -
CDR3aa: CASSFSGGGYNEQFF
CDR3nt: TGCGCCAGCAGCTTTTCCGGGGGGGGCTACAATGAGCAGTTCTTC

j_gene: TRBJ1-2
v_gene: TRBV6-1
d_gene: -
abundance: -
CDR3aa: CASSEVGAAANYGYTF
CDR3nt: TGTGCCAGCAGTGAAGTGGGGGCGGCAGCTAACTATGGCTACACCTTC

j_gene: TRBJ1-4
v_gene: TRBV10-2
d_gene: -
abundance: few
CDR3aa: CASRDSATNEKLFF
CDR3nt: TGCGCCAGCAGAGACAGTGCAACTAATGAAAAACTGTTTTTT

j_gene: TRBJ2-2
v_gene: TRBV4-2
d_gene: TRBD1
abundance: -
CDR3aa: CASSQDPGQQGGELFF
CDR3nt: TGTGCCAGCAGCCAAGATCCGGGACAGCAAGGCGGGGAGCTGTTTTTT

j_gene: TRBJ1-2
v_gene: TRBV4-2
d_gene: TRBD1
abundance: -
CDR3aa: CASSQGEGQDYGYTF
CDR3nt: TGTGCCAGCAGCCAAGGGGAGGGACAGGACTATGGCTACACCTTC

j_gene: TRBJ1-5
v_gene: TRBV7-9
d_gene: -
abundance: -
CDR3aa: CASSNPGDPNQPQHF
CDR3nt: TGTGCCAGCAGTAACCCGGGGGACCCCAATCAGCCCCAGCATTTT

j_gene: TRBJ1-4
v_gene: TRBV5-4
d_gene: -
abundance: -
CDR3aa: CASSGGDEKLFF
CDR3nt: TGTGCCAGCAGCGGAGGGGACGAAAAACTGTTTTTT

j_gene: TRBJ1-1
v_gene: TRBV13
d_gene: -
abundance: -
CDR3aa: CASSPRGGPTEAFF
CDR3nt: TGTGCCAGCAGCCCAAGGGGGGGGCCAACTGAAGCTTTCTTT

j_gene: TRBJ2-1
v_gene: TRBV13
d_gene: -
abundance: few
CDR3aa: CASSLESYNEQFF
CDR3nt: TGTGCCAGCAGCTTAGAATCTTACAATGAGCAGTTCTTC

j_gene: TRBJ2-7
v_gene: TRBV5-4
d_gene: -
abundance: -
CDR3aa: CASTLGGGGVEQYF
CDR3nt: TGTGCCAGCACCCTGGGAGGCGGGGGCGTCGAGCAGTACTTC

j_gene: TRBJ1-6
v_gene: TRBV6-5
d_gene: TRBD1
abundance: -
CDR3aa: CASSYRGRAPLHF
CDR3nt: TGTGCCAGCAGTTACAGGGGGCGGGCACCCCTCCACTTT